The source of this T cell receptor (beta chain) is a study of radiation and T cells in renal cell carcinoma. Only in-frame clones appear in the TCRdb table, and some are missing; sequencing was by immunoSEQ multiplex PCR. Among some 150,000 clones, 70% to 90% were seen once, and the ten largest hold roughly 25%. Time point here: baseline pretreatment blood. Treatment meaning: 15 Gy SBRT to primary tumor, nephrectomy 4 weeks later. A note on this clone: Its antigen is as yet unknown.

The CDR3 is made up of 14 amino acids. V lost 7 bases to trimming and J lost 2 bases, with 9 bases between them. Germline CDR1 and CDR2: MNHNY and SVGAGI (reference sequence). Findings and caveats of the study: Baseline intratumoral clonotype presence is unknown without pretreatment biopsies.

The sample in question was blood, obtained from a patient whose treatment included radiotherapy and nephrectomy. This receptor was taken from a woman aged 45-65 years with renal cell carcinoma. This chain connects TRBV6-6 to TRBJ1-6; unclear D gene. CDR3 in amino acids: CASINIAYNSPLHF. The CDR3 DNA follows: TGTGCCAGCATAAATATAGCCTATAATTCACCCCTCCACTTT.